This entry concerns a single T cell receptor (beta chain). The antigen is undetermined. The sample comes from a study of tumor-infiltrating lymphocytes in primary liver carcinoma. With 500 ng total RNA as template and a constant-region primer, TCR beta cDNA was made. Employing slightly modified ARM-PCR, three nested multiplex PCR rounds were run, and these gave rise to the TCR beta libraries. The first two PCR rounds, around 10 cycles each, used TRBV1-TRBV30 forward primers and a C-beta reverse primer. MiXCR was run by TCRdb on the multiplex PCR reads, yielding one entry per CDR3 protein. The table has around 210,000 distinct CDR3 sequences, about two thirds seen once. The germline V gene has CDR1 MGHDK and CDR2 SYGVNS. The CDR3 is 12 residues long. Trimming stripped 2 bases from V and 3 bases from J, with 5 bases between. Germline DNA was also extracted, while the blood RNA originated from unsorted whole blood.

Study-wide results and caveats: There was no comparison of CD4+ and CD8+ repertoires, as samples were bulk unsorted. Tumor top-250-clone fraction significantly exceeded that of blood (p = 0.039).

Sequenced sample: peripheral blood. This TCR came from a woman aged 55 to 70 with primary liver carcinoma and hepatitis B virus infection. The genes are TRBV25-1 and TRBJ2-7, with D unclear. In DNA, the CDR3 is TGTGCCAGCAGTGAAGGGCACTACGAGCAGTACTTC. This codes for CASSEGHYEQYF.